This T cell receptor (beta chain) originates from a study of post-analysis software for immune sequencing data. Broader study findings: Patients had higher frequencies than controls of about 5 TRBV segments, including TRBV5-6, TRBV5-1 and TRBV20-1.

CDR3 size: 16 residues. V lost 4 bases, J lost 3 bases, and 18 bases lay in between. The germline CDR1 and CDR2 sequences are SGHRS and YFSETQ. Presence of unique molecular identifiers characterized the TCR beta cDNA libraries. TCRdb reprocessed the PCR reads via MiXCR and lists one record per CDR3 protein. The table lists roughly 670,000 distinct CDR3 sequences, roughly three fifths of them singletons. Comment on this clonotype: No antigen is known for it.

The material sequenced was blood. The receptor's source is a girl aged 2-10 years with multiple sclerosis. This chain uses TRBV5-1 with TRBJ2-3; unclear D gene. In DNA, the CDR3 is TGCGCCAGCAGCCTTGTTACAACGCTGGAAACAGATACGCAGTATTTT. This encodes CASSLVTTLETDTQYF. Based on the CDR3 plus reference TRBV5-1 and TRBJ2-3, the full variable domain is KAGVTQTPRYLIKTRGQQVTLSCSPISGHRSVSWYQQTPGQGLQFLFEYFSETQRNKGNFPGRFSGRQFSNSRSEMNVSTLELGDSALYLCASSLVTTLETDTQYFGPGTRLTVL.